The clone carrying this T cell receptor beta chain was found many times. This sample was included in a study of blood T cell repertoires in COVID-19. Authors' methods: Amplification from reference gene primers served as the basis for estimated nucleated cell counts. Clones were sequenced by immunoSEQ multiplex PCR, and TCRdb holds only the in-frame ones, with some missing. Clone size and V and J calls were adopted from that table, with D and trimming inferred from the DNA. The sample has some 210,000 clones; approximately 80% are singletons. Trimming took 7 bases from V and 6 from J, leaving 12 bases between them. The CDR3 is 12 residues long. CDR1 and CDR2 (germline): SQVTM, ANQGSEA.

V gene TRBV29-1 combines with J gene TRBJ2-2, with D possibly TRBD2 on 7 matching bases. Sequencing input: PBMCs or T cells enriched from blood (not recorded which). The receptor's source is a woman aged 50 to 60 with acute COVID-19. The CDR3 sequence is CSAEGGAGELFF. The CDR3 nucleotides are TGCAGCGCCGAGGGGGGGGCCGGGGAGCTGTTTTTT.